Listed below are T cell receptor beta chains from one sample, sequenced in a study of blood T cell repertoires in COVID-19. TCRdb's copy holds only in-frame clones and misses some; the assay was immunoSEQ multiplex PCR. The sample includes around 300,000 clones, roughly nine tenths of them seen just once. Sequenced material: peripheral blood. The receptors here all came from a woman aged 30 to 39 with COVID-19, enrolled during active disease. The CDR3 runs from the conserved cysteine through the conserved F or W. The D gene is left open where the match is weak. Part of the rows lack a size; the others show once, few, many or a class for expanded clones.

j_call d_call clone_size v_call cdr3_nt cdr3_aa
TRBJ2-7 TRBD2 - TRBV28 TGTGCCAGCACCGCTGGACTAGCGGGAGGGCCAGGGCAGTACTTC CASTAGLAGGPGQYF
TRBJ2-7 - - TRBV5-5 TGTGCCAGCAGCTTGGTAGGGGCTGGGCACGAGCAGTACTTC CASSLVGAGHEQYF
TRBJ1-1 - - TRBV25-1 TGTGCCAGCAGTGACGGGGATCTAGGGACTGAAGCTTTCTTT CASSDGDLGTEAFF
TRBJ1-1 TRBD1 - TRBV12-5 TGTGCTAGTGGTGCACCCCACACAGGGGGAACGACTGAAGCTTTCTTT CASGAPHTGGTTEAFF
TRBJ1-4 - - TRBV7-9 TGTGCCAGCAGCTTCGGGGGTAGCAGGGACCATGAAAAACTGTTTTTT CASSFGGSRDHEKLFF
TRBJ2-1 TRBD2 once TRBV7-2 TGTGCCAGCAGCCTTCAAGGGACTACCCATTATTACAATGAGCAGTTCTTC CASSLQGTTHYYNEQFF
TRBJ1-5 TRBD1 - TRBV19 TGTGCCAGTTCCGGGACAGGGGGCAATCAGCCCCAGCATTTT CASSGTGGNQPQHF
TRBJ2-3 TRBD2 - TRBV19 TGTGCCAGTAGGGGAGGGCTAGATACGCAGTATTTT CASRGGLDTQYF
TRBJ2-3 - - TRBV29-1 TGCAGCGTTGGCCAGACAGATACGCAGTATTTT CSVGQTDTQYF
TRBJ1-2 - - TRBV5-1 TGCGCCAGCAGCTTGGGGGCGCAAATAAGTGGCTACACCTTC CASSLGAQISGYTF
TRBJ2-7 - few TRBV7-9 TGTGCCAGCAGCTATGAGTCCTACGAGCAGTACTTC CASSYESYEQYF
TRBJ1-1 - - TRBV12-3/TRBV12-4 TGTGCCAGCAGTTTCAGTCCACCCGCTGAAGCTTTCTTT CASSFSPPAEAFF
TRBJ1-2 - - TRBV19 TGTGCCAGTAGTATTGACCCCGGGAACTATGGCTACACCTTC CASSIDPGNYGYTF
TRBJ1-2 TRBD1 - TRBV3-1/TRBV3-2 TGTGCCAGCAGCTTGGACAGGCCCTATAACTATGGCTACACCTTC CASSLDRPYNYGYTF
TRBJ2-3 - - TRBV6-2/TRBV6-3 TGTGCCAGCAGTTCAGCGGAGTACACAGATACGCAGTATTTT CASSSAEYTDTQYF
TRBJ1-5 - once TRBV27 TGTGCCAGCAGTTTTGGAGGGAATCAGCCCCAGCATTTT CASSFGGNQPQHF
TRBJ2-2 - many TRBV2 TGTGCCAGCAGTAGCGGGTCGAACACCGGGGAGCTGTTTTTT CASSSGSNTGELFF
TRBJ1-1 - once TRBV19 TGTGCCAGTAGTGTTTCCTCAGGCGCTGAAGCTTTCTTT CASSVSSGAEAFF
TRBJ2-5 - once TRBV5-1 TGCGCCAGCAGCTCCTCAACGTTCCATTTTAGCGACTTACCACAAGAGACCCAGTACTTC CASSSSTFHFSDLPQETQYF
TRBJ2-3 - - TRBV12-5 TGTGCTAGTGGTTTGGAAGACCGGGGGGCGCGGACAGATACGCAGTATTTT CASGLEDRGARTDTQYF